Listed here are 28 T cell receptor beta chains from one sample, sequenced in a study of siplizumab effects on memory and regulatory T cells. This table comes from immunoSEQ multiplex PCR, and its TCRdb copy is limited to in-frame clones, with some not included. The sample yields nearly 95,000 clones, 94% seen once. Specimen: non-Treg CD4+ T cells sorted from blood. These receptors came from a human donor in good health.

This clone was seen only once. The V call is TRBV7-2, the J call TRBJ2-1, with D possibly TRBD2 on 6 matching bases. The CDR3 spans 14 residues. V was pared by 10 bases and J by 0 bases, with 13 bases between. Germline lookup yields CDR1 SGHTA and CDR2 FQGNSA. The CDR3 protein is CAISGLSSYNEQFF. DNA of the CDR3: TGTGCCATTAGCGGCTTAAGCTCCTACAATGAGCAGTTCTTC. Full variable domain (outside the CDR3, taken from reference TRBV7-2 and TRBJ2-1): GAGVSQSPSNKVTEKGKDVELRCDPISGHTALYWYRQSLGQGLEFLIYFQGNSAPDKSGLPSDRFSAERTGGSVSTLTIQRTQQEDSAVYLCAISGLSSYNEQFFGPGTRLTVL.

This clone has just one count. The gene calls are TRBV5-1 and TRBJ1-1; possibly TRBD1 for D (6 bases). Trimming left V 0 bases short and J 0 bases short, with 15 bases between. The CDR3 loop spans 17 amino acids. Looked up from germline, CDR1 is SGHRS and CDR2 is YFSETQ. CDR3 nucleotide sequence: TGCGCCAGCAGCTTGGTCGGCAGGGGTGGGATGAACACTGAAGCTTTCTTT. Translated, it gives CASSLVGRGGMNTEAFF. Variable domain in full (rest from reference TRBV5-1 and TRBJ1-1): KAGVTQTPRYLIKTRGQQVTLSCSPISGHRSVSWYQQTPGQGLQFLFEYFSETQRNKGNFPGRFSGRQFSNSRSEMNVSTLELGDSALYLCASSLVGRGGMNTEAFFGQGTRLTVV.

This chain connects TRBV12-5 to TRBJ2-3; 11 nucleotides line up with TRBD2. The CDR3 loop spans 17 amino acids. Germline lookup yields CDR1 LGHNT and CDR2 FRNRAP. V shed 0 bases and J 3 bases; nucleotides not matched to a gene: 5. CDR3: CASGLVLAGDRTDTQYF. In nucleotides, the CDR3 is TGTGCTAGTGGTTTGGTACTAGCGGGAGATCGAACAGATACGCAGTATTTT. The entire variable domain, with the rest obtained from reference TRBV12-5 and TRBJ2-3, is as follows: DARVTQTPRHKVTEMGQEVTMRCQPILGHNTVFWYRQTMMQGLELLAYFRNRAPLDDSGMPKDRFSAEMPDATLATLKIQPSEPRDSAVYFCASGLVLAGDRTDTQYFGPGTRLTVL.

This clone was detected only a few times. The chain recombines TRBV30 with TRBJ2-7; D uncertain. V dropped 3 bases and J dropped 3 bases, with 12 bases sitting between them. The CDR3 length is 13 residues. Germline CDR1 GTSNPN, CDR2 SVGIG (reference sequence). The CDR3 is CAWRSGSNYEQYF. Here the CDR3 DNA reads TGTGCCTGGAGATCTGGCTCAAACTACGAGCAGTACTTC.

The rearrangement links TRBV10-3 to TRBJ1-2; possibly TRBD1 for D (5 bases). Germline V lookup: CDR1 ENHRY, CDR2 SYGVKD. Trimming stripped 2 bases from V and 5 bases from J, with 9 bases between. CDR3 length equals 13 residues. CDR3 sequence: CAISEAGEYGYTF. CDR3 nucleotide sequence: TGTGCCATCAGTGAGGCGGGGGAGTATGGCTACACCTTC.

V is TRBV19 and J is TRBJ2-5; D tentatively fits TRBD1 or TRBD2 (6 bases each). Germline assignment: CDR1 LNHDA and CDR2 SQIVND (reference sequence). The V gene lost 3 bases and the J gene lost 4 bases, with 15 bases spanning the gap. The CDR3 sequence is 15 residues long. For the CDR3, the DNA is TGTGCCAGTAGTATCCCGGAGGGGGGCAGAGAGACCCAGTACTTC. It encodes CASSIPEGGRETQYF.

Here the CDR3 reads CASSRGTSNYGYTF. CDR3 coding DNA: TGTGCCAGTAGTAGGGGGACATCCAACTATGGCTACACCTTC. The chain uses TRBV19 and TRBJ1-2, with D perhaps matching TRBD1 (6 bases). This CDR3 has 14 amino acids. Trimming stripped 4 bases from V and 2 bases from J, with 11 bases between. Germline values: CDR1 LNHDA, CDR2 SQIVND (reference sequence).

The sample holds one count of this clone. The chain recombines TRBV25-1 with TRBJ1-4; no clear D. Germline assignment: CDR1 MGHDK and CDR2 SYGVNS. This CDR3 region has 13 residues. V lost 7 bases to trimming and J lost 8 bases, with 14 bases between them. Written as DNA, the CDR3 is TGTGCCAGCATGATAGAGCCTGAGGAAAAACTGTTTTTT. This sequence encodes CASMIEPEEKLFF.

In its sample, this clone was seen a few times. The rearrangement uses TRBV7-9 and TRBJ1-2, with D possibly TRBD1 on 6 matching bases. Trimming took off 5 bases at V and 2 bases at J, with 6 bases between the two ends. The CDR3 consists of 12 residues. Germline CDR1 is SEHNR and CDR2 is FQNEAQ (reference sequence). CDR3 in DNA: TGTGCCAGCAGCGGGACAAACTATGGCTACACCTTC. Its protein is CASSGTNYGYTF.

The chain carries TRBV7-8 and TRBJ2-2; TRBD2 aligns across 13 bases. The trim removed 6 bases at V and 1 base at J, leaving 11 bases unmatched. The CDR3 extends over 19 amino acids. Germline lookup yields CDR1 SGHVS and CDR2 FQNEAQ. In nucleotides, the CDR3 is TGTGCCAGCAGTAGGTCGGGACTAGCGGGACGTCTGAACACCGGGGAGCTGTTTTTT. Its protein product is CASSRSGLAGRLNTGELFF.

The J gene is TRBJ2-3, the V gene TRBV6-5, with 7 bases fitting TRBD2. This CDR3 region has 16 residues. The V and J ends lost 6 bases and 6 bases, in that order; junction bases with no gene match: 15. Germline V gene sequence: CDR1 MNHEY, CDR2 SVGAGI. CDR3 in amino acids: CASRYLSAGMGDTQYF. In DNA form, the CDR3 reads TGTGCCAGCAGATACCTATCAGCGGGGATGGGGGATACGCAGTATTTT.

The CDR3 coding sequence is TGTGCCAGCTCACCACCGGATGAGGAAAGGCGTCCCTACAATGAGCAGTTCTTC. It specifies CASSPPDEERRPYNEQFF. This rearrangement joins TRBV18 to TRBJ2-1; unclear D gene. V was clipped by 0 bases and J by 2 bases, with 17 bases between them. The CDR3 has 18 amino acids. The germline V gene encodes CDR1 KGHSH and CDR2 LQKENI.

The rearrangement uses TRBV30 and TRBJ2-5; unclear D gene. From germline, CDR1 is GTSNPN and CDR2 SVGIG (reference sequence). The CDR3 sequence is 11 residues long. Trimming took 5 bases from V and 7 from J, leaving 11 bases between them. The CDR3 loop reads CAWLGYGTQYF. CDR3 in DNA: TGTGCCTGGCTTGGGTACGGGACCCAGTACTTC.

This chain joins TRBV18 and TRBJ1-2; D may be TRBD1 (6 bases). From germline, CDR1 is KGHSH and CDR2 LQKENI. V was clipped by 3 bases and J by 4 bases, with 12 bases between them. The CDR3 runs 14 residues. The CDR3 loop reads CASSPRQEAYGYTF. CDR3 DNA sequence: TGTGCCAGCTCACCTCGACAGGAGGCCTATGGCTACACCTTC.

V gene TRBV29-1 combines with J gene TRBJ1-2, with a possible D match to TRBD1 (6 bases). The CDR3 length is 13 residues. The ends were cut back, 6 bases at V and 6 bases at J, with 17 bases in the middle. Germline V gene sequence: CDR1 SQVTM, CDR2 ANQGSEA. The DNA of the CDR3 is TGCAGCGTACAAAGGGGGGATCGGGATGGCTACACCTTC. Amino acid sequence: CSVQRGDRDGYTF.

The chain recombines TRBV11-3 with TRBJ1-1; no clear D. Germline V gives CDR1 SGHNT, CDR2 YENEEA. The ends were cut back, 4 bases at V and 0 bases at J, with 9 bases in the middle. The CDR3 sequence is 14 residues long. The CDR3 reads CASSSGGVNTEAFF. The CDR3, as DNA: TGTGCCAGCAGCTCCGGTGGGGTGAACACTGAAGCTTTCTTT.

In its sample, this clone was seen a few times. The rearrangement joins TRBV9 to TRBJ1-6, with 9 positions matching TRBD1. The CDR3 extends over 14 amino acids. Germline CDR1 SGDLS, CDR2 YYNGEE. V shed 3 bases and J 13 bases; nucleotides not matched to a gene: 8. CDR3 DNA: TGTGCCAGCAGCGAGGGACAGGGATTGTCCCCCCTCCACTTT. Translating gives CASSEGQGLSPLHF.

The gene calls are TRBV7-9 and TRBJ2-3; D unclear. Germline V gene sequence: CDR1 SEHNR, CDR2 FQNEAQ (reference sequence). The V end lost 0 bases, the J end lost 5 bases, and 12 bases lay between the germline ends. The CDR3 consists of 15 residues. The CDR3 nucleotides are TGTGCCAGCAGCTTAGCGGTAGGTGGACGAGATACGCAGTATTTT. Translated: CASSLAVGGRDTQYF.

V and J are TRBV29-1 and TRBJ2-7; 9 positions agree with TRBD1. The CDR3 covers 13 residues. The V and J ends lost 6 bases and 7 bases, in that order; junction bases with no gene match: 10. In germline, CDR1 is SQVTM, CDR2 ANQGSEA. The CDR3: CSVSPGQGKEQYF. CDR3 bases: TGCAGCGTGTCACCGGGACAGGGTAAAGAGCAGTACTTC.

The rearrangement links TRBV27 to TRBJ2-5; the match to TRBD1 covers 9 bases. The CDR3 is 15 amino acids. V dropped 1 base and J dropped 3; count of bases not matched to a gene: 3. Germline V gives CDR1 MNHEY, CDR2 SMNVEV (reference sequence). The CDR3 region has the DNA TGTGCCAGCAGTTTATGGGGGACAGGGAAAGAGACCCAGTACTTC. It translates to CASSLWGTGKETQYF.

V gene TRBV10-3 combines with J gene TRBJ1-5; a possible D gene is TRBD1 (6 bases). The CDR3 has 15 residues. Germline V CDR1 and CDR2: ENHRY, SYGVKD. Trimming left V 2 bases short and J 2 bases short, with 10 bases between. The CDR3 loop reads CAISENRVGNQPQHF. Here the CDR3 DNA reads TGTGCCATCAGTGAGAACAGGGTTGGCAATCAGCCCCAGCATTTT.

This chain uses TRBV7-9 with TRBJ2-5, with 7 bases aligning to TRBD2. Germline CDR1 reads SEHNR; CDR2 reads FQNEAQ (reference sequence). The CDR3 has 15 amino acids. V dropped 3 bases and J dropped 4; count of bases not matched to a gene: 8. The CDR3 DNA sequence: TGTGCCAGCAGCTTTGTCAAGCGGGGTGCAGAGACCCAGTACTTC. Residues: CASSFVKRGAETQYF. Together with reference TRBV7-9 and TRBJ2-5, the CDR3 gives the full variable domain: DTGVSQNPRHKITKRGQNVTFRCDPISEHNRLYWYRQTLGQGPEFLTYFQNEAQLEKSRLLSDRFSAERPKGSFSTLEIQRTEQGDSAMYLCASSFVKRGAETQYFGPGTRLLVL.

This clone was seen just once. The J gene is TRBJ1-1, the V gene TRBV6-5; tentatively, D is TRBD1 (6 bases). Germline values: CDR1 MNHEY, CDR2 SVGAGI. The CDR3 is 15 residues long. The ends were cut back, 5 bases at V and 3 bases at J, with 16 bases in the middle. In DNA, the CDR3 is TGTGCCAGCAGTAGCAGGCAGGGGAGGGACACTGAAGCTTTCTTT. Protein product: CASSSRQGRDTEAFF.

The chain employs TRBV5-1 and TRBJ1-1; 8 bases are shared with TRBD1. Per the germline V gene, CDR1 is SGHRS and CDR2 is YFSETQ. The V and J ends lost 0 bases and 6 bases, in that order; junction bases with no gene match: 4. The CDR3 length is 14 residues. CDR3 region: CASSLVAGGAEAFF. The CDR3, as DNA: TGCGCCAGCAGCTTGGTTGCAGGGGGCGCTGAAGCTTTCTTT.

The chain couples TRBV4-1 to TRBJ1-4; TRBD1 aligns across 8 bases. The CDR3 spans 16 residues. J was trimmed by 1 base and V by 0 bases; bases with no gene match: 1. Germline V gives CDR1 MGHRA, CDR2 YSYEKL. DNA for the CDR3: TGCGCCAGCAGCCAAGATGGGACAGGAACTAATGAAAAACTGTTTTTT. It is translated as CASSQDGTGTNEKLFF.

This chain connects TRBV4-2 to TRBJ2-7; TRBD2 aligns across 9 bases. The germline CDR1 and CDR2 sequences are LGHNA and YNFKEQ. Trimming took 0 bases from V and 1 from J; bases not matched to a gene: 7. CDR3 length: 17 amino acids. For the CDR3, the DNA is TGTGCCAGCAGCCAAGATGTGCTAGCGGGACCTTCCTACGAGCAGTACTTC. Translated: CASSQDVLAGPSYEQYF.

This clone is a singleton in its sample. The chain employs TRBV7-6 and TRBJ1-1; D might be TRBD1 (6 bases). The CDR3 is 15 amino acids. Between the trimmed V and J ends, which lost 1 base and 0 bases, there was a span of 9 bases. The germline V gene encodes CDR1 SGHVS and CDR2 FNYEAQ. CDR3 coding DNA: TGTGCCAGCAGCTTAGGGCCAGGGGTGAACACTGAAGCTTTCTTT. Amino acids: CASSLGPGVNTEAFF. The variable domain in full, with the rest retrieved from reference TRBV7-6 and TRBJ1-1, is GAGVSQSPRYKVTKRGQDVALRCDPISGHVSLYWYRQALGQGPEFLTYFNYEAQQDKSGLPNDRFSAERPEGSISTLTIQRTEQRDSAMYRCASSLGPGVNTEAFFGQGTRLTVV.

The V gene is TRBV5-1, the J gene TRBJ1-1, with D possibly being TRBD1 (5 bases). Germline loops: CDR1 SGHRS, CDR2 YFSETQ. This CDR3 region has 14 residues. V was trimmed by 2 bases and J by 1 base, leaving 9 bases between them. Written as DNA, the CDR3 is TGCGCCAGCAGCTTTACGGGGGAGAACACTGAAGCTTTCTTT. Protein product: CASSFTGENTEAFF.